Listed below are T cell receptor beta chains from one sample, sequenced in a study of blood T cell repertoires in COVID-19. Assay: immunoSEQ multiplex PCR; the TCRdb copy retains only in-frame clones and omits some. The sample consists of some 420,000 clones, more than 80% of them appearing once. The source material was PBMCs or T cells enriched from blood (not recorded which). The receptors stem from a man younger than 45 who had recovered from COVID-19. The CDR3 runs from the conserved cysteine through the conserved F or W.

V gene: TRBV7-2; J gene: TRBJ2-4; CDR3 protein: CASSPPRGAKNIQYF
V gene: TRBV5-6; J gene: TRBJ2-2; CDR3 protein: CASSTPRSGGTGELFF
V gene: TRBV30; J gene: TRBJ1-5; CDR3 protein: CAWGTGLNQPQHF
V gene: TRBV7-9; J gene: TRBJ1-1; CDR3 protein: CASSLVVAGNTEAFF
V gene: TRBV12-5; J gene: TRBJ2-1; CDR3 protein: CASGTLGPSYNEQFF
V gene: TRBV12-3/TRBV12-4; J gene: TRBJ1-1; CDR3 protein: CASRADMNTEAFF
V gene: TRBV27; J gene: TRBJ2-7; CDR3 protein: CASSHRGQYYEQYF
V gene: TRBV28; J gene: TRBJ1-5; CDR3 protein: CASYMRTQGVWQPQHF
V gene: TRBV28; J gene: TRBJ1-1; CDR3 protein: CASNKNARDIWSLNTEAFF
V gene: TRBV9; J gene: TRBJ1-2; CDR3 protein: CASSVAGGGYTF
V gene: TRBV20-1; J gene: TRBJ2-5; CDR3 protein: CSASLSGSGETQYF
V gene: TRBV18; J gene: TRBJ1-2; CDR3 protein: CASSPTAGGGLIYGYTF
V gene: TRBV30; J gene: TRBJ1-3; CDR3 protein: CAWAQGGSSGNTIYF
V gene: TRBV19; J gene: TRBJ2-3; CDR3 protein: CASSNGGAQDTQYF
V gene: TRBV5-4; J gene: TRBJ2-1; CDR3 protein: CASREASGAQSYNEQFF
V gene: TRBV3-1/TRBV3-2; J gene: TRBJ2-2; CDR3 protein: CASSQEAPTGELFF
V gene: TRBV10-3; J gene: TRBJ1-1; CDR3 protein: CAISESVREAFF
V gene: TRBV7-9; J gene: TRBJ2-3; CDR3 protein: CASSWGTGGGTDTQYF
V gene: TRBV11-2; J gene: TRBJ2-2; CDR3 protein: CASSLSWAANTGELFF
V gene: TRBV25-1; J gene: TRBJ1-6; CDR3 protein: CASSGGGSSPLHF
V gene: TRBV5-6; J gene: TRBJ1-4; CDR3 protein: CASSHRVSNEKLFF
V gene: TRBV12-5; J gene: TRBJ1-1; CDR3 protein: CASAGGLNTEAFF
V gene: TRBV30; J gene: TRBJ1-5; CDR3 protein: CAWSGAGRNQPQHF
V gene: TRBV28; J gene: TRBJ2-3; CDR3 protein: CASRRGTATSTDTQYF
V gene: TRBV28; J gene: TRBJ2-7; CDR3 protein: CASRRQGAYEQYF
V gene: TRBV4-1; J gene: TRBJ2-1; CDR3 protein: CASSHRGREATYNEQFF
V gene: TRBV11-2; J gene: TRBJ2-7; CDR3 protein: CASSDRPGDYEQYF
V gene: TRBV30; J gene: TRBJ2-7; CDR3 protein: CAWSVYPEQYF
V gene: TRBV5-6; J gene: TRBJ1-1; CDR3 protein: CASSLVAGVAVEAFF
V gene: TRBV30; J gene: TRBJ2-3; CDR3 protein: CAWKRGGSGTDTQYF
V gene: TRBV11-2; J gene: TRBJ1-2; CDR3 protein: CASSSTVNYGYTF
V gene: TRBV5-4; J gene: TRBJ2-5; CDR3 protein: CASSLVGDQETQYF
V gene: TRBV18; J gene: TRBJ2-3; CDR3 protein: CASSQGQGTDTQYF
V gene: TRBV27; J gene: TRBJ1-2; CDR3 protein: CASSLFWQNDGYTF
V gene: TRBV9; J gene: TRBJ2-7; CDR3 protein: CASSVGASGRYEQYF
V gene: TRBV19; J gene: TRBJ1-5; CDR3 protein: CASSSRQGAVYQPQHF
V gene: TRBV19; J gene: TRBJ2-7; CDR3 protein: CASSSGTSGTYEQYF
V gene: TRBV10-1; J gene: TRBJ2-2; CDR3 protein: CASGGTSGRNTGELFF
V gene: TRBV6-1; J gene: TRBJ2-3; CDR3 protein: CASSELDRVRLATQYF
V gene: TRBV18; J gene: TRBJ1-1; CDR3 protein: CASLLKENTEAFF
V gene: TRBV6-5; J gene: TRBJ2-1; CDR3 protein: CASRRHNEQFF
V gene: TRBV7-3; J gene: TRBJ2-1; CDR3 protein: CASSLTSSGLPGNEQFF
V gene: TRBV24-1; J gene: TRBJ2-2; CDR3 protein: CATSDPPGQGNTGELFF